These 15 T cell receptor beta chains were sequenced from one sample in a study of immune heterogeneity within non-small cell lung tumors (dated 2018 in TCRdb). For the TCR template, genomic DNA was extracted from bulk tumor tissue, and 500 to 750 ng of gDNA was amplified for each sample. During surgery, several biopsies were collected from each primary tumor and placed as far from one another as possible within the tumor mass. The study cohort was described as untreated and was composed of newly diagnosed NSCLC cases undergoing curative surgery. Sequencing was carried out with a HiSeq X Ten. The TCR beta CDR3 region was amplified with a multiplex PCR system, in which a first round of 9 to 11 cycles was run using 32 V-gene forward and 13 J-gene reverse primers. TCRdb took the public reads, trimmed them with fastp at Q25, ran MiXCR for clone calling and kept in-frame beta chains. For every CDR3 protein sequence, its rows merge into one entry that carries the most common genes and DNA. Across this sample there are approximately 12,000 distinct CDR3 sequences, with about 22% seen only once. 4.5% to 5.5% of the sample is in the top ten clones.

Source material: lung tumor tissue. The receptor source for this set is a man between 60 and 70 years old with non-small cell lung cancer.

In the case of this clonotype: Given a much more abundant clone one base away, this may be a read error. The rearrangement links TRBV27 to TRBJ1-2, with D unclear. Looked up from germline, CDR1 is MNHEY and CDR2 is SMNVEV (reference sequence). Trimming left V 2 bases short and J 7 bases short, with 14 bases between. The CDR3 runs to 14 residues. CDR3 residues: CASSLGSGSCGYTF. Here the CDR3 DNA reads TGTGCCAGCAGTTTAGGCAGCGGGTCGTGTGGCTACACCTTC.

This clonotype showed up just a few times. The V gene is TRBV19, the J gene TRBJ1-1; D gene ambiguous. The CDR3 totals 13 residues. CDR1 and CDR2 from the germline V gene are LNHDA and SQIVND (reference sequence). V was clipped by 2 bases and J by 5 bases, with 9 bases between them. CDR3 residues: CASSILVETEAFF. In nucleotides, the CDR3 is TGTGCCAGTAGTATACTTGTGGAGACTGAAGCTTTCTTT.

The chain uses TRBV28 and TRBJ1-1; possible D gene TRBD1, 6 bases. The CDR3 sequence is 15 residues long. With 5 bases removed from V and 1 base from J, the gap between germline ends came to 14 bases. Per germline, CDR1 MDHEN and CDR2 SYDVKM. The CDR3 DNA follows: TGTGCCAGCAGTAGGGCCGACAGGTCGAACACTGAAGCTTTCTTT. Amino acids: CASSRADRSNTEAFF.

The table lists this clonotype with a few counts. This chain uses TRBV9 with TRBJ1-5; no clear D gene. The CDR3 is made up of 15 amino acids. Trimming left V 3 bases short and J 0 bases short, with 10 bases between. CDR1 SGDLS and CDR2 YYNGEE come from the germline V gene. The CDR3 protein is CASSAGSYSNQPQHF. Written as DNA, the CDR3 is TGTGCCAGCAGCGCGGGCAGCTATAGCAATCAGCCCCAGCATTTT.

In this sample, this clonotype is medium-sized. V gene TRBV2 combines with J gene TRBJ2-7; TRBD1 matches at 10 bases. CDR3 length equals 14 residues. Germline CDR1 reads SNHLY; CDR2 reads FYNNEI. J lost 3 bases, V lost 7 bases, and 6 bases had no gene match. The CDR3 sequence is CASTPGQGRYEQYF. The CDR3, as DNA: TGTGCCAGCACCCCGGGACAGGGGCGCTACGAGCAGTACTTC.

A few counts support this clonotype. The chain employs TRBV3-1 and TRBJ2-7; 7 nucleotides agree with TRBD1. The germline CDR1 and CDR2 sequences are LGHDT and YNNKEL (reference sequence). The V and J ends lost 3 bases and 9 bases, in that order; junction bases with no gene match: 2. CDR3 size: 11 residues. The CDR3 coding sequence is TGTGCCAGCAGCCATACAGGGGTGCAGTACTTC. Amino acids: CASSHTGVQYF.

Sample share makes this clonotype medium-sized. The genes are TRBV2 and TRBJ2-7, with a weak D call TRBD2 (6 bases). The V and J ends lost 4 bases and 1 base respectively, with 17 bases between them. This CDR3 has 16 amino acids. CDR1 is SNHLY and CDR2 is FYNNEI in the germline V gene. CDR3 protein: CASSADGVAVSYEQYF. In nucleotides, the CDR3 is TGTGCCAGCAGTGCTGACGGGGTAGCGGTTTCCTACGAGCAGTACTTC.

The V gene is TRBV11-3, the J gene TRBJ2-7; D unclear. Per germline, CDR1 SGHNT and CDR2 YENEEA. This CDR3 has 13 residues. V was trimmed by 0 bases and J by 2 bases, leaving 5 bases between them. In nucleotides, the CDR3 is TGTGCCAGCAGCTTAGATGAGGCCTACGAGCAGTACTTC. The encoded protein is CASSLDEAYEQYF.

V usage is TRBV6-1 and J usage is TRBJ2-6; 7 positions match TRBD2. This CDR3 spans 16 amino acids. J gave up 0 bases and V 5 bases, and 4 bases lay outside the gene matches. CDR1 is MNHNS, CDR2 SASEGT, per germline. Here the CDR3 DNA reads TGTGCCAGCAGTCCCCGGGGGGACTCTGGGGCCAACGTCCTGACTTTC. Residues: CASSPRGDSGANVLTF.

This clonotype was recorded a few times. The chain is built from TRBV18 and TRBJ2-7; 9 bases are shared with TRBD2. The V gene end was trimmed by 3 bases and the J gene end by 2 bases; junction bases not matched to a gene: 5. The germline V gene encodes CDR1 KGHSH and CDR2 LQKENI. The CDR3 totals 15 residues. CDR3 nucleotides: TGTGCCAGCTCACCTTCGACTAGCGGCACCTACGAGCAGTACTTC. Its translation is CASSPSTSGTYEQYF.

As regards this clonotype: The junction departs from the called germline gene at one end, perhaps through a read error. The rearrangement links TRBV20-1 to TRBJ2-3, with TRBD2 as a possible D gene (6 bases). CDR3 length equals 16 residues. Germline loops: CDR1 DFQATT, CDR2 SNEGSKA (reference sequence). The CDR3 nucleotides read TGCAGTGTTAGAGATGCCCGGGAGACGTACACAGATACGCAGTATTTT. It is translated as CSVRDARETYTDTQYF.

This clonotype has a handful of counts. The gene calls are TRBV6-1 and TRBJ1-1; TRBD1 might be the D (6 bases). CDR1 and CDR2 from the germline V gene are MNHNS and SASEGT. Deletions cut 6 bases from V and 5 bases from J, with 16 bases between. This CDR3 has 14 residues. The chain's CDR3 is CASSPGVQVTEAFF. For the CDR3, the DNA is TGTGCCAGCAGCCCAGGGGTTCAAGTGACTGAAGCTTTCTTT.

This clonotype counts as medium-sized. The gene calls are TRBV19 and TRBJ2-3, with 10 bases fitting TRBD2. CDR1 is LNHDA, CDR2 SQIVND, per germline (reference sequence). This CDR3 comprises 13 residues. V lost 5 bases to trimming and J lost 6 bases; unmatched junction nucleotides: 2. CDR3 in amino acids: CASSLGLADTQYF. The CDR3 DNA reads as TGTGCCAGTAGTTTGGGACTAGCGGATACGCAGTATTTT.

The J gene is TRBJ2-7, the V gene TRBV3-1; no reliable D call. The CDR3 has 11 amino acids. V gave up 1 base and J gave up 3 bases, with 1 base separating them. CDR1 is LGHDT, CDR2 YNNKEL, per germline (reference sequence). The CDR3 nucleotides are TGTGCCAGCAGCCAAGTCTACGAGCAGTACTTC. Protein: CASSQVYEQYF.

The CDR3: CASSTGLAGYDRYF. CDR3 DNA: TGTGCCAGTAGTACCGGACTAGCGGGCTACGATCGGTACTTC. This chain connects TRBV19 to TRBJ2-7; 11 bases fit TRBD2. J was trimmed by 12 bases and V by 4 bases; bases with no gene match: 11. The CDR3 has 14 amino acids. The germline V gene has CDR1 LNHDA and CDR2 SQIVND (reference sequence).